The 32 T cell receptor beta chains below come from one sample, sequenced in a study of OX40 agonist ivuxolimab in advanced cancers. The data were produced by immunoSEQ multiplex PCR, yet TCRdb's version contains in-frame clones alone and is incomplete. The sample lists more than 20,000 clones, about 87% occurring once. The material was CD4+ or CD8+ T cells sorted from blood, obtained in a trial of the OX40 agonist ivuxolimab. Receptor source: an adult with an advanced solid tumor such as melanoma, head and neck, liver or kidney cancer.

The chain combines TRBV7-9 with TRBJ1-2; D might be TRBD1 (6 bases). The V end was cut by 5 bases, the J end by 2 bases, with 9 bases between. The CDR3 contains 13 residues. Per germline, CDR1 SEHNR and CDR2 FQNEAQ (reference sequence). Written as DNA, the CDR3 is TGTGCCAGCAGCCTGGGACAAAACTATGGCTACACCTTC. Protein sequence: CASSLGQNYGYTF.

The CDR3 bases are TGTGCCAGCAGTCCCCGGACAGGCCGTCAAACGCAGTATTTT. Its protein is CASSPRTGRQTQYF. This rearrangement joins TRBV27 to TRBJ2-3; 7 bases match TRBD1. The V segment lost 5 bases and the J segment 9 bases; nucleotides outside the gene matches: 11. Germline CDR1 reads MNHEY; CDR2 reads SMNVEV (reference sequence). The CDR3 is made up of 14 amino acids.

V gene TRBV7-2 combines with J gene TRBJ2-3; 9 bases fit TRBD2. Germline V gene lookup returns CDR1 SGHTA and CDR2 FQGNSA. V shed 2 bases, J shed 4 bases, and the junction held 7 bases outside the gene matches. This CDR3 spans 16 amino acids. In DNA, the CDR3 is TGTGCCAGCAGCTTAAGGGCAGCGGGGGGCGCAGATACGCAGTATTTT. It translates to CASSLRAAGGADTQYF.

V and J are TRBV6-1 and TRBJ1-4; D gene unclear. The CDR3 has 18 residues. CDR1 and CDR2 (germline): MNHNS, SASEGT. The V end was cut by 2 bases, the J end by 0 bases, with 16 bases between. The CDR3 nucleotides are TGTGCCAGCAGTGAACCTCCAATCCCGATTGCAACTAATGAAAAACTGTTTTTT. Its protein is CASSEPPIPIATNEKLFF.

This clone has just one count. This CDR3 is CASSFRTSGSNEQFF. The DNA for the CDR3 is TGTGCCAGCAGCTTTCGGACTAGCGGGTCCAATGAGCAGTTCTTC. The genes are TRBV11-2 and TRBJ2-1; 11 bases agree with TRBD2. The CDR3 is 15 amino acids. V lost 3 bases, J lost 6 bases, and 4 bases stayed unmatched. Germline assignment: CDR1 SGHAT and CDR2 FQNNGV.

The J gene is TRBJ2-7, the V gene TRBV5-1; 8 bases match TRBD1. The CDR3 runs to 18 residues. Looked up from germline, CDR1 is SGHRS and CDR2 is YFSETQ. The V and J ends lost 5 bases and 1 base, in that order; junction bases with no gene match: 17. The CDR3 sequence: CASRTGQEITSRSYEQYF. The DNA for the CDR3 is TGCGCCAGCAGGACGGGACAGGAGATAACTAGCAGGTCCTACGAGCAGTACTTC. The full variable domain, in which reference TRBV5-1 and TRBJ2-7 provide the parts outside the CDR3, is KAGVTQTPRYLIKTRGQQVTLSCSPISGHRSVSWYQQTPGQGLQFLFEYFSETQRNKGNFPGRFSGRQFSNSRSEMNVSTLELGDSALYLCASRTGQEITSRSYEQYFGPGTRLTVT.

CDR3 region: CASRSGGLAKNIQYF. The CDR3 bases are TGTGCCAGCAGAAGCGGGGGTTTAGCCAAAAACATTCAGTACTTC. The V gene is TRBV6-5, the J gene TRBJ2-4, with 8 bases identical to TRBD2. CDR1 MNHEY and CDR2 SVGAGI come from the germline V gene. This CDR3 has 15 residues. Unmatched junction bases numbered 4, after V lost 6 bases and J lost 0 bases.

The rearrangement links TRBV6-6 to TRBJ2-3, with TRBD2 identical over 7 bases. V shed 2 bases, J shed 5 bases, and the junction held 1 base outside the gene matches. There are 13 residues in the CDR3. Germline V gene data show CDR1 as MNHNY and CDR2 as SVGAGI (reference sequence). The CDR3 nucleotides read TGTGCCAGCAGTTACGGGGGGGTAGATACGCAGTATTTT. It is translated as CASSYGGVDTQYF.

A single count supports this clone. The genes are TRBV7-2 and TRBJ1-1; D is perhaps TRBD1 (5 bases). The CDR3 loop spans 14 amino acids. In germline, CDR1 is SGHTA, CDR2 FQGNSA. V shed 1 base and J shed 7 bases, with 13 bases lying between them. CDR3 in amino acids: CASSLVQGWVEAFF. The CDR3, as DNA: TGTGCCAGCAGCTTAGTGCAGGGTTGGGTTGAAGCTTTCTTT.

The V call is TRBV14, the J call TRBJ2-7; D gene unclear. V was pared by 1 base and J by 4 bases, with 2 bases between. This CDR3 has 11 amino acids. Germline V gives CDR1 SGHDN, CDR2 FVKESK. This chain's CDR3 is CASSQVYEQYF. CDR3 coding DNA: TGTGCCAGCAGCCAAGTTTACGAGCAGTACTTC.

In DNA, the CDR3 is TGCGCCAGCAGCCAAGTTCCCACGGGGGGATATATTGGAAACACCATATATTTT. This sequence encodes CASSQVPTGGYIGNTIYF. The chain uses TRBV4-3 and TRBJ1-3, with TRBD1 as a possible D gene (5 bases). Deletions cut 1 base from V and 3 bases from J, with 19 bases between. CDR1 and CDR2 (germline): LGHNA, YSLEER. The CDR3 spans 18 residues.

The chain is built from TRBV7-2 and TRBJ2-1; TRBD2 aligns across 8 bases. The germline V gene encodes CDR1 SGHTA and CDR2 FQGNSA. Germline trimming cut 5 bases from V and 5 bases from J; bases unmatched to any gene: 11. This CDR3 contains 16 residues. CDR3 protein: CASSPRGAGAHNEQFF. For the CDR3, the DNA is TGTGCCAGCAGCCCCCGGGGAGCGGGAGCCCACAATGAGCAGTTCTTC.

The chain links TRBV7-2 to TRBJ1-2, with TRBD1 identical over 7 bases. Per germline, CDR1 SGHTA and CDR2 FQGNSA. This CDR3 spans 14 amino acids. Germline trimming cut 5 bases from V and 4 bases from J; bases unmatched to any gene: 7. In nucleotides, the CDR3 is TGTGCCAGCAGCCGACCGGGACAGAGCTATGGCTACACCTTC. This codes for CASSRPGQSYGYTF.

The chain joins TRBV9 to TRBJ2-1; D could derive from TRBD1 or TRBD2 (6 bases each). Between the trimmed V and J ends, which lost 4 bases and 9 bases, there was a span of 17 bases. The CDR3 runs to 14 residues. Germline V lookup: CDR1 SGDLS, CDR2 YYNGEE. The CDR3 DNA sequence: TGTGCCAGCAGCCTCCTCCCGAAGGGGGGTGAGCAGTTCTTC. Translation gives CASSLLPKGGEQFF.

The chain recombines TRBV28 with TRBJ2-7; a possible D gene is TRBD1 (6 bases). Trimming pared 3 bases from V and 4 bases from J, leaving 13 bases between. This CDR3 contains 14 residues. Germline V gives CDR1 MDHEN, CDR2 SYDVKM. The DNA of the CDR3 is TGTGCCAGCAGTTTCTCCAGGGGTCTATACGAGCAGTACTTC. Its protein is CASSFSRGLYEQYF. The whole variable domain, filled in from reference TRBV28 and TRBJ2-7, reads DVKVTQSSRYLVKRTGEKVFLECVQDMDHENMFWYRQDPGLGLRLIYFSYDVKMKEKGDIPEGYSVSREKKERFSLILESASTNQTSMYLCASSFSRGLYEQYFGPGTRLTVT.

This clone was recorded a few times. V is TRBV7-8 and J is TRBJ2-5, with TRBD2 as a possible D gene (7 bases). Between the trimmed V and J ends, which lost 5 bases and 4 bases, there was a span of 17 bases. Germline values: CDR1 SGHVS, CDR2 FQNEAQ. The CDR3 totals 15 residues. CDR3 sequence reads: CASSLGGVATETQYF. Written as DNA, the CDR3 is TGTGCCAGCAGCCTAGGGGGGGTCGCCACAGAGACCCAGTACTTC. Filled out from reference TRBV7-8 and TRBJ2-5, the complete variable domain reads GAGVSQSPRYKVAKRGQDVALRCDPISGHVSLFWYQQALGQGPEFLTYFQNEAQLDKSGLPSDRFFAERPEGSVSTLKIQRTQQEDSAVYLCASSLGGVATETQYFGPGTRLLVL.

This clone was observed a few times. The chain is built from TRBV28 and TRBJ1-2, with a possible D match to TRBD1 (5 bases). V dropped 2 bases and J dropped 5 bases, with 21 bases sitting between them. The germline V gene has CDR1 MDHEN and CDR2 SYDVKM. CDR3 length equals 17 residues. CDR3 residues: CASSLGWPSRKGYGYTF. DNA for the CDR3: TGTGCCAGCAGTTTAGGTTGGCCATCTCGTAAGGGGTATGGCTACACCTTC.

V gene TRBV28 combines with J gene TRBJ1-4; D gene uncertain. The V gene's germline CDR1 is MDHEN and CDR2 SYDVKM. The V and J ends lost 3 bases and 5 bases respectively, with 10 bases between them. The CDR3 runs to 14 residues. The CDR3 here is CASSLVQSNEKLFF. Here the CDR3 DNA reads TGTGCCAGCAGTTTGGTTCAGTCGAATGAAAAACTGTTTTTT.

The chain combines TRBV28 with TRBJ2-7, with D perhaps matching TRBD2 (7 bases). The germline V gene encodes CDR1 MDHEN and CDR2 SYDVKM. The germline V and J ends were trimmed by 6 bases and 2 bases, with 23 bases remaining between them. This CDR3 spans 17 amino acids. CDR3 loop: CASRVGGAGTETYEQYF. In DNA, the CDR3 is TGTGCCAGCAGGGTAGGGGGGGCAGGGACGGAGACCTACGAGCAGTACTTC.

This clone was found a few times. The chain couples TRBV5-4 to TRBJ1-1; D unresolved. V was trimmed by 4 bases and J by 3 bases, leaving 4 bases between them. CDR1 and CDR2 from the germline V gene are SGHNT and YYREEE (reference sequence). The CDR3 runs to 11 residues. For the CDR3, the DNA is TGTGCCAGCAGCCAGGACACTGAAGCTTTCTTT. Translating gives CASSQDTEAFF.

The DNA of the CDR3 is TGTGCCAGCAGTCTTAACAGGGGTAATGAAAAACTGTTTTTT. Translation gives CASSLNRGNEKLFF. The rearrangement joins TRBV27 to TRBJ1-4; 7 nucleotides align to TRBD1. V shed 5 bases and J 4 bases; nucleotides not matched to a gene: 4. CDR1 and CDR2 from the germline V gene are MNHEY and SMNVEV (reference sequence). The CDR3 consists of 14 residues.

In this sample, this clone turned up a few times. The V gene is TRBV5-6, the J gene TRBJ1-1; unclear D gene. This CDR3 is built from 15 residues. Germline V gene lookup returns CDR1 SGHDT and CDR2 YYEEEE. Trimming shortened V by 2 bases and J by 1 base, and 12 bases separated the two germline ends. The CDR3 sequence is CASSFRLTRNTEAFF. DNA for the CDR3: TGTGCCAGCAGCTTCCGCCTCACACGGAACACTGAAGCTTTCTTT.

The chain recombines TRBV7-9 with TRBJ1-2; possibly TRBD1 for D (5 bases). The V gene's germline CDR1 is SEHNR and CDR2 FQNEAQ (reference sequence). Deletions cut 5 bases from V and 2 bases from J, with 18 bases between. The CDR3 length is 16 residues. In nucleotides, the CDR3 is TGTGCCAGCAGCCCCCCAGGGAGACACCAAAACTATGGCTACACCTTC. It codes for CASSPPGRHQNYGYTF.

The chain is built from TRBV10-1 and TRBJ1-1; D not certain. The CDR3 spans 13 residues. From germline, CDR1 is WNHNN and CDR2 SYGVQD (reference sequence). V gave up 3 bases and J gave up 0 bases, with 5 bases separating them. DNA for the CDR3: TGCGCCAGCAGTGATCAGATGAACACTGAAGCTTTCTTT. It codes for CASSDQMNTEAFF.

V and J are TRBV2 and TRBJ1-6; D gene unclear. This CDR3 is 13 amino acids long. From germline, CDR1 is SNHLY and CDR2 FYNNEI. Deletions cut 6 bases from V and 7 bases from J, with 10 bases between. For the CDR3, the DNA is TGTGCCAGCAGCGGGTATCCGAATTCACCCCTCCACTTT. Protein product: CASSGYPNSPLHF. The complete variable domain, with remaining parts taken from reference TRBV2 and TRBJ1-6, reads EPEVTQTPSHQVTQMGQEVILRCVPISNHLYFYWYRQILGQKVEFLVSFYNNEISEKSEIFDDQFSVERPDGSNFTLKIRSTKLEDSAMYFCASSGYPNSPLHFGNGTRLTVT.

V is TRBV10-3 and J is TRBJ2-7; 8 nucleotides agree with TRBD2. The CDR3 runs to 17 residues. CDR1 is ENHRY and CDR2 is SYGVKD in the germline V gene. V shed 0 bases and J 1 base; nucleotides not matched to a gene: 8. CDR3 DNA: TGTGCCATCAGTGAGTCCGGAGTGAGACTAGCGTCCTACGAGCAGTACTTC. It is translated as CAISESGVRLASYEQYF.

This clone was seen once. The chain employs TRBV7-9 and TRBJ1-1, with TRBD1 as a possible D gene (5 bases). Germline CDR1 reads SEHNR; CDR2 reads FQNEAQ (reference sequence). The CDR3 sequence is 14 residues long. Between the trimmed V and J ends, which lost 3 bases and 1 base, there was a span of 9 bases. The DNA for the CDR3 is TGTGCCAGCAGCTTTCGGCAGGGGAACACTGAAGCTTTCTTT. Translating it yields CASSFRQGNTEAFF.

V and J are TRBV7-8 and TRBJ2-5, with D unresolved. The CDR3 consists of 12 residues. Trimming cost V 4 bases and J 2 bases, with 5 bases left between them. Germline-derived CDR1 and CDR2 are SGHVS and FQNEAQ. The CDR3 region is CASSSEQETQYF. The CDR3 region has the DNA TGTGCCAGCAGCTCCGAGCAAGAGACCCAGTACTTC.

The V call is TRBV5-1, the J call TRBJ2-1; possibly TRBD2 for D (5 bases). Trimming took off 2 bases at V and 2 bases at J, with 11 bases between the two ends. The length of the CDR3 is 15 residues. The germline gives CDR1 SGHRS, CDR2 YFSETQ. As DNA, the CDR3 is TGCGCCAGCAGCTTAGCGGACCTCACCTACAATGAGCAGTTCTTC. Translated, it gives CASSLADLTYNEQFF.

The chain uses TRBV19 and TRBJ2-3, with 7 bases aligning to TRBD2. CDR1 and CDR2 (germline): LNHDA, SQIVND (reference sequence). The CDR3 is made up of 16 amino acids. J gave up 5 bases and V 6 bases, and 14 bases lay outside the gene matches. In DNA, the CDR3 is TGTGCCAGTAGACCTTCTGAGCGGGGTGGGGTAGATACGCAGTATTTT. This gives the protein CASRPSERGGVDTQYF.

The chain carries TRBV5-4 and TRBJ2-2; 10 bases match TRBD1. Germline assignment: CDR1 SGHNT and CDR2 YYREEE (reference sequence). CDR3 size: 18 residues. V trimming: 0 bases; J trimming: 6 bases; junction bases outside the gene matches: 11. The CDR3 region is CASSLGGPGTGAAGELFF. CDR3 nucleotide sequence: TGTGCCAGCAGCTTGGGTGGGCCCGGGACAGGGGCTGCCGGGGAGCTGTTTTTT. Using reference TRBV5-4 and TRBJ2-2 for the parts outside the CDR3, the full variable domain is ETGVTQSPTHLIKTRGQQVTLRCSSQSGHNTVSWYQQALGQGPQFIFQYYREEENGRGNFPPRFSGLQFPNYSSELNVNALELDDSALYLCASSLGGPGTGAAGELFFGEGSRLTVL.

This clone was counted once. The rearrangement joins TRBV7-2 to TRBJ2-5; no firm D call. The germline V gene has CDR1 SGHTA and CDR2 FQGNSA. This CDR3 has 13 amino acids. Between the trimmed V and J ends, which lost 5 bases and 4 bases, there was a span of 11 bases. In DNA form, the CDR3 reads TGTGCCAGCAGCGAACCGAGTCGAGAGACCCAGTACTTC. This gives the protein CASSEPSRETQYF.